Below, 5 T cell receptor beta chains from the same sample are listed, as sequenced in a study of OX40 agonist ivuxolimab in advanced cancers. Assay: immunoSEQ multiplex PCR; the TCRdb copy retains only in-frame clones and omits some. Of nearly 80,000 clones listed, approximately 94% are singletons. This material consisted of CD4+ or CD8+ T cells sorted from blood, taken in a trial of the OX40 agonist ivuxolimab. All receptors derive from an adult with an advanced solid tumor such as melanoma, head and neck, liver or kidney cancer.

The V call is TRBV9, the J call TRBJ2-7; D may be TRBD1 (5 bases). From germline, CDR1 is SGDLS and CDR2 YYNGEE. The length of the CDR3 is 13 residues. The V end was cut by 0 bases, the J end by 3 bases, with 7 bases between. The CDR3 loop reads CASSVAGNYEQYF. DNA of the CDR3: TGTGCCAGCAGCGTAGCAGGGAACTACGAGCAGTACTTC. The full variable domain, rest sourced from reference TRBV9 and TRBJ2-7, is DSGVTQTPKHLITATGQRVTLRCSPRSGDLSVYWYQQSLDQGLQFLIQYYNGEERAKGNILERFSAQQFPDLHSELNLSSLELGDSALYFCASSVAGNYEQYFGPGTRLTVT.

The J gene is TRBJ2-1, the V gene TRBV4-1; perhaps TRBD2 as D (5 bases). The CDR3 totals 12 residues. The V gene's germline CDR1 is MGHRA and CDR2 YSYEKL. V lost 1 base, J lost 10 bases, and 8 bases lay in between. DNA for the CDR3: TGCGCCAGCAGCCAAGGCCGGGGAGAGCAGTTCTTC. The encoded protein is CASSQGRGEQFF.

Here the CDR3 DNA reads TGTGCCAGCAGTAGTCCGGGACTAGGCGGAACCTACGAGCAGTACTTC. Encoded protein: CASSSPGLGGTYEQYF. The J gene is TRBJ2-7, the V gene TRBV28, with TRBD2 matching 8 bases. Germline CDR1 MDHEN, CDR2 SYDVKM. Trimming cost V 5 bases and J 2 bases; bases outside gene matches: 11. The CDR3 is made up of 16 amino acids.

The genes are TRBV12-5 and TRBJ1-1; tentatively, D is TRBD1 (6 bases). Deletions cut 1 base from V and 0 bases from J, with 9 bases between. The CDR3 length is 15 residues. CDR1 is LGHNT and CDR2 is FRNRAP in the germline V gene. The CDR3: CASGLARGVNTEAFF. The CDR3 coding sequence is TGTGCTAGTGGTTTGGCCAGGGGCGTGAACACTGAAGCTTTCTTT.

This chain links TRBV6-5 with TRBJ2-2; 9 nucleotides align to TRBD1. Germline lookup yields CDR1 MNHEY and CDR2 SVGAGI. The CDR3 loop spans 14 amino acids. V was clipped by 4 bases and J by 5 bases; unmatched bases: 2. CDR3 sequence reads: CASSSGQGTGELFF. CDR3 sequence (DNA): TGTGCCAGCAGTTCGGGACAGGGAACCGGGGAGCTGTTTTTT.